This TCR beta chain was retrieved from a study of blood T cells in healthy people across ages. Germline assignment: CDR1 SGHAT and CDR2 FQNNGV. The V end was cut by 5 bases, the J end by 2 bases, with 13 bases between. The CDR3 length is 15 residues. Study-level points and caveats: Because sorting was not performed, PBMCs prevented conclusive naive versus antigen-experienced comparison. The study found more naive CD4+ cells and higher diversity in long-lived than aged donors. Measured against age, TCR beta diversity per million T cells decreased in a roughly linear manner. Underestimates were what the diversity estimates from one million T cells were considered to be.

On this clonotype itself: Its antigen is unknown.

Primers used in a second PCR of about 6 to 11 cycles were a sample-barcoded 5' primer and a J-beta primer mix. TCRdb re-called the 5' RACE reads with MiXCR, one entry per CDR3 protein. The data contain 1.5 million or so distinct CDR3 sequences, around 39% of them seen just once; the ten biggest clones take up under 8%. This TCR came from a young woman in good health. Sample: blood. The rearrangement links TRBV11-2 to TRBJ2-1; a weak D match, TRBD2 (6 bases). CDR3 nucleotide sequence: TGTGCCAGCAGCATATCGGGACTCCCCTACAATGAGCAGTTCTTC. It codes for CASSISGLPYNEQFF.